The 10 T cell receptor beta chains presented below share a single source sample, sequenced in a study of OX40 agonist ivuxolimab in advanced cancers. Sequenced by immunoSEQ multiplex PCR; TCRdb stores in-frame clones only, minus some. The repertoire consists of about 93,000 clones, with about 92% occurring once and the leading ten covering 0.45% to 0.55%. Sequences were derived from CD4+ or CD8+ T cells sorted from blood, sampled in a trial of the OX40 agonist ivuxolimab. These receptors came from an adult with an advanced solid tumor such as melanoma, head and neck, liver or kidney cancer.

The CDR3 here is CASSEGQYEQYF. The CDR3 DNA follows: TGCGCCAGCAGTGAGGGGCAGTACGAGCAGTACTTC. The chain carries TRBV10-1 and TRBJ2-7; D call uncertain. The CDR3 totals 12 residues. CDR1 is WNHNN and CDR2 is SYGVQD in the germline V gene (reference sequence). V was shortened by 2 bases and J by 4 bases, with 6 bases between the two germline ends.

This clone was recorded once. The J gene is TRBJ2-7, the V gene TRBV6-6; maybe TRBD1 (5 bases). CDR1 and CDR2 (germline): MNHNY, SVGAGI (reference sequence). Trimming left V 4 bases short and J 5 bases short, with 9 bases between. The CDR3 is 12 amino acids. The chain's CDR3 is CASSSQGHEQYF. DNA of the CDR3: TGTGCCAGCAGTTCCCAGGGCCACGAGCAGTACTTC.

V gene TRBV19 combines with J gene TRBJ1-2; TRBD1 matches 9 bases. Looked up from germline, CDR1 is LNHDA and CDR2 is SQIVND (reference sequence). After removal of 6 bases from V and 2 bases from J, the junction contained 10 bases not matched to a gene. This CDR3 is built from 16 residues. CDR3 nucleotide sequence: TGTGCCAGTAGACCCTCGGGGACAGGGTGGAACTATGGCTACACCTTC. Translated: CASRPSGTGWNYGYTF. Full variable domain (remainder filled in from reference TRBV19 and TRBJ1-2): DGGITQSPKYLFRKEGQNVTLSCEQNLNHDAMYWYRQDPGQGLRLIYYSQIVNDFQKGDIAEGYSVSREKKESFPLTVTSAQKNPTAFYLCASRPSGTGWNYGYTFGSGTRLTVV.

The chain is built from TRBV5-1 and TRBJ2-1, with D possibly being TRBD1 (5 bases). The V gene's germline CDR1 is SGHRS and CDR2 YFSETQ. CDR3 length equals 14 residues. The ends were cut back, 2 bases at V and 9 bases at J, with 15 bases in the middle. The CDR3 protein is CASSLLTTDGEQFF. As DNA, the CDR3 is TGCGCCAGCAGCTTACTTACGACAGACGGTGAGCAGTTCTTC.

The chain carries TRBV6-1 and TRBJ2-7; D gene unclear. Germline V CDR1 and CDR2: MNHNS, SASEGT. The germline V and J ends were trimmed by 6 bases and 3 bases, with 12 bases remaining between them. The length of the CDR3 is 13 residues. This CDR3 is CASRPTGDYEQYF. CDR3 coding DNA: TGTGCCAGCAGACCCACTGGAGACTACGAGCAGTACTTC.

The V gene is TRBV6-5, the J gene TRBJ2-7; D is unclear. Germline V lookup: CDR1 MNHEY, CDR2 SVGAGI. This CDR3 is built from 12 residues. V was cut by 6 bases and J by 5 bases, with 11 bases left in between. The CDR3 here is CASRQLRDEQYF. The CDR3 region has the DNA TGTGCCAGCAGACAACTACGCGACGAGCAGTACTTC.

The CDR3 loop is CASSKGWLGGLVAKGQETQYF. CDR3 bases: TGTGCCAGCAGCAAAGGTTGGTTGGGGGGACTCGTGGCGAAAGGGCAAGAGACCCAGTACTTC. The rearrangement links TRBV21-1 to TRBJ2-5; no check of the table's D call, TRBD2, against the DNA was made. TRBV21-1 constitutes a pseudogene. This CDR3 is built from 21 residues.

The chain is built from TRBV6-6 and TRBJ1-1; D gene ambiguous. The CDR3 covers 12 residues. Germline lookup yields CDR1 MNHNY and CDR2 SVGAGI (reference sequence). The V end lost 0 bases, the J end lost 10 bases, and 9 bases lay between the germline ends. The DNA of the CDR3 is TGTGCCAGCAGTTACTCGCGGGTGAGAGCTTTCTTT. It is translated as CASSYSRVRAFF.

This chain links TRBV6-5 with TRBJ2-7; D call uncertain. Germline CDR1 and CDR2: MNHEY and SVGAGI. The CDR3 consists of 12 residues. V gave up 7 bases and J gave up 2 bases, with 9 bases separating them. CDR3 DNA: TGTGCCAGCAAAGCGTCAGCCTACGAGCAGTACTTC. It translates to CASKASAYEQYF.

This chain joins TRBV11-3 and TRBJ2-2, with 7 bases identical to TRBD1. Trimming took 2 bases from V and 2 from J; bases not matched to a gene: 8. This CDR3 region has 17 residues. CDR1 and CDR2 from the germline V gene are SGHNT and YENEEA. CDR3 coding DNA: TGTGCCAGCAGCTTAAATGGGGGACAGAGTAACACCGGGGAGCTGTTTTTT. Its protein product is CASSLNGGQSNTGELFF.